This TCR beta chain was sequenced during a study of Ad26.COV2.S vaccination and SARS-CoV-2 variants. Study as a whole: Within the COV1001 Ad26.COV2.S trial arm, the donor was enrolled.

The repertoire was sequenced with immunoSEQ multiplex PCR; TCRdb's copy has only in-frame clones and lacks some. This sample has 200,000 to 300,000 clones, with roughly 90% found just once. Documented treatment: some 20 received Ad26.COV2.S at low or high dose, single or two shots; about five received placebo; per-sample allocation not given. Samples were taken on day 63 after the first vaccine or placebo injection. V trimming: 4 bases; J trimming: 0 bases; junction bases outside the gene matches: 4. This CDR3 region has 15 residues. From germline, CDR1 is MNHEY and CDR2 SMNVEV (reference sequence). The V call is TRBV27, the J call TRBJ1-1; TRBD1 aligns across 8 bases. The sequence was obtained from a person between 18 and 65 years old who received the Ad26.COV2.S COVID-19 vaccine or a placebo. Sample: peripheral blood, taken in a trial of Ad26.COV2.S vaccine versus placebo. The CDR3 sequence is CASSSRGRMNTEAFF. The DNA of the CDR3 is TGTGCCAGCAGTTCCAGGGGGCGGATGAACACTGAAGCTTTCTTT.